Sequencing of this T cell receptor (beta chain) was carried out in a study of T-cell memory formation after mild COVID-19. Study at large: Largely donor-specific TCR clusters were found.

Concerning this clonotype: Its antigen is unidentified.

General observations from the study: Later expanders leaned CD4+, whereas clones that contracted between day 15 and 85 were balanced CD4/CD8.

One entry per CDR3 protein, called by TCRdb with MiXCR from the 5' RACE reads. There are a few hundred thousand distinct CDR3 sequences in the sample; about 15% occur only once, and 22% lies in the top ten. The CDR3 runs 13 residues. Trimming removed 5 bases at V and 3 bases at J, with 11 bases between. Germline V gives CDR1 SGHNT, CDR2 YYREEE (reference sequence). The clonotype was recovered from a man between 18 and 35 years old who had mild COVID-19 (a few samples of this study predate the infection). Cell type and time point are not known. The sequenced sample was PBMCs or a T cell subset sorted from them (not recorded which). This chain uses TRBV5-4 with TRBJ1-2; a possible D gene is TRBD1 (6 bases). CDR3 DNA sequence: TGTGCCAGCAGGGCGACAGGTGACTATGGCTACACCTTC. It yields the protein CASRATGDYGYTF.